This TCR beta chain originates from a study of T cells in Graves' hyperthyroidism and ophthalmopathy. Findings and limits, study-wide: Separation of ophthalmopathy from stable hyperthyroidism was achieved by a 13 V-J model.

Researchers amplified the TCR beta CDR3 regions from RNA transcripts. A set of HTBI primers served as the primers for a first-round RT-PCR of the TCR CDR3. MiXCR was run by TCRdb on the multiplex PCR reads, yielding one entry per CDR3 protein. The profile shows hundreds of thousands of distinct CDR3 sequences, about 20% of them singletons. V trimming: 2 bases; J trimming: 6 bases; junction bases outside the gene matches: 3. The CDR3 runs 14 residues. The table lists this clonotype with a count of one. Its specificity is unknown. J is TRBJ2-1 and V is TRBV12-3 or TRBV12-4; 8 positions agree with TRBD1. The clonotype originates from a man in his forties with Graves' ophthalmopathy. Source material: blood. DNA for the CDR3: TGTGCCAGCAGTTTACAGGGGGCGGTCAATGAGCAGTTCTTC. Its translation is CASSLQGAVNEQFF.